Presented here are 7 T cell receptor beta chains from one specimen sequenced in a study of blood T cell repertoires in COVID-19. Here immunoSEQ multiplex PCR was the method, and the copy in TCRdb shows in-frame clones only, minus some. The sample has fewer than 300,000 clones, approximately 83% seen once; the top ten hold 9.4%. The sequenced sample consisted of peripheral blood. These receptors originate from a woman between 45 and 65 years old who had recovered from COVID-19.

This sequence joins TRBV5-1 and TRBJ2-1, with 11 bases that match TRBD2. With V trimmed by 0 bases and J by 7 bases, 3 bases remained unmatched. From germline, CDR1 is SGHRS and CDR2 YFSETQ. This CDR3 has 15 amino acids. The CDR3 loop reads CASSLGPSGGNEQFF. The CDR3 nucleotides read TGCGCCAGCAGCTTGGGTCCTAGCGGGGGGAATGAGCAGTTCTTC. Complete variable domain (other parts from reference TRBV5-1 and TRBJ2-1): KAGVTQTPRYLIKTRGQQVTLSCSPISGHRSVSWYQQTPGQGLQFLFEYFSETQRNKGNFPGRFSGRQFSNSRSEMNVSTLELGDSALYLCASSLGPSGGNEQFFGPGTRLTVL.

This chain's CDR3 is CASSLGGAEQYF. The CDR3 nucleotides are TGTGCCAGCAGCTTAGGGGGAGCTGAGCAGTACTTC. The chain recombines TRBV11-3 with TRBJ2-7, with a weak D call TRBD2 (5 bases). From germline, CDR1 is SGHNT and CDR2 YENEEA. The CDR3 loop spans 12 amino acids. V was clipped by 1 base and J by 7 bases, with 8 bases between them.

The chain carries TRBV19 and TRBJ2-7, with D tentatively TRBD2 (6 bases). The CDR3 runs to 15 residues. V lost 6 bases and J 1 base, leaving 16 bases between the germline ends. CDR1 and CDR2 (germline): LNHDA, SQIVND (reference sequence). CDR3 nucleotides: TGTGCCAGTAGGGATGCGTTCGGGAGTTCCTACGAGCAGTACTTC. Amino acids: CASRDAFGSSYEQYF.

The J gene is TRBJ2-3, the V gene TRBV27; D not certain. V lost 0 bases, J lost 1 base, and 11 bases lay in between. Germline V lookup: CDR1 MNHEY, CDR2 SMNVEV (reference sequence). This CDR3 has 16 amino acids. DNA for the CDR3: TGTGCCAGCAGTTTATCATCGGGTACACGCACAGATACGCAGTATTTT. It translates to CASSLSSGTRTDTQYF.

The chain is built from TRBV19 and TRBJ1-5; D uncertain. Trimming left V 5 bases short and J 6 bases short, with 8 bases between. The CDR3 is 12 residues long. CDR1 is LNHDA, CDR2 SQIVND, per germline (reference sequence). The CDR3 DNA follows: TGTGCCAGTAGTCCCCAACTTCAGCCCCAGCATTTT. The encoded protein is CASSPQLQPQHF.

This chain links TRBV12-3 or TRBV12-4 with TRBJ1-1; D uncertain. Between the trimmed V and J ends, which lost 5 bases and 4 bases, there was a span of 11 bases. CDR3 length: 13 amino acids. The CDR3 nucleotides read TGTGCCAGCAGTCTCGACCGACTCACTGAAGCTTTCTTT. This sequence encodes CASSLDRLTEAFF.

The chain is built from TRBV6-4 and TRBJ2-3, with 10 positions matching TRBD2. The germline CDR1 and CDR2 sequences are MRHNA and SNTAGT. The CDR3 runs 17 residues. V lost 6 bases to trimming and J lost 0 bases; unmatched junction nucleotides: 9. The CDR3 protein is CASSKSASGGSTDTQYF. As DNA, the CDR3 is TGTGCCAGCAGCAAGAGTGCTAGCGGGGGTAGCACAGATACGCAGTATTTT.